This note documents a single T cell receptor (beta chain) sequence. The antigen remains unidentified. Germline CDR1 is LNHDA and CDR2 is SQIVND (reference sequence). The CDR3 contains 16 residues. Trimming shortened V by 0 bases and J by 1 base, and 12 bases separated the two germline ends. PCR used 60 Vbeta primers and 13 Jbeta primers. Assay used: immunoSEQ multiplex PCR; TCRdb lists only in-frame clones, some missing. Here the sample spans 80,000 to 130,000 clones, around three quarters being singletons. The data are from a study of cytomegalovirus exposure and HLA in healthy donors. Overall study findings and caveats: Clonal expansion was found to be greater in HLA-associated TCR beta chains than in equally common others in a later analysis. Common viral pathogens seemed, in a later analysis, to connect with several of the most significant clusters. As was reported, the HLA-A and HLA-B alleles of most subjects were accurately predicted from TCR beta sequences.

The TCR comes from a female donor in good health and CMV-seropositive. V gene TRBV19 combines with J gene TRBJ1-1; D gene unclear. What was sequenced was PBMCs. CDR3 residues: CASSIDRWRENTEAFF. The CDR3 DNA follows: TGTGCCAGTAGTATAGATCGTTGGAGGGAGAACACTGAAGCTTTCTTT.